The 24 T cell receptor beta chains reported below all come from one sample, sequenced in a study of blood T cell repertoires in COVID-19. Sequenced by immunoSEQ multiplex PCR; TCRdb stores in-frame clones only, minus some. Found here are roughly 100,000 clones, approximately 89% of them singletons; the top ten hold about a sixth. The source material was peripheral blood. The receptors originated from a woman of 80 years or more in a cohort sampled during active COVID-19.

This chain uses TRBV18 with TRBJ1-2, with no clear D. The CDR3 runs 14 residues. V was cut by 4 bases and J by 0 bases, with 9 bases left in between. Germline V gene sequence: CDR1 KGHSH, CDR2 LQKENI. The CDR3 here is CASSLSGSNYGYTF. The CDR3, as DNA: TGTGCCAGCTCACTTTCCGGGTCTAACTATGGCTACACCTTC.

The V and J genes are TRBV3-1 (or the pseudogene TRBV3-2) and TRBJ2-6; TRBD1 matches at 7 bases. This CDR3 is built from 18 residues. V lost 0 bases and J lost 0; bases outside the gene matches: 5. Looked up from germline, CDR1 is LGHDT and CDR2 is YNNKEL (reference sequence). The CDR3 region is CASSQDRDSLSGANVLTF. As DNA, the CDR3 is TGTGCCAGCAGCCAAGATAGGGACAGTCTCTCTGGGGCCAACGTCCTGACTTTC.

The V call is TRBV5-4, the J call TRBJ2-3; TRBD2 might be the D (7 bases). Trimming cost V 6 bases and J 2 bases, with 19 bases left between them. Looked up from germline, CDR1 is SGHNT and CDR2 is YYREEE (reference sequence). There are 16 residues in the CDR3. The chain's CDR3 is CASNHKGGGTTDTQYF. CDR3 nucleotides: TGTGCCAGCAATCATAAGGGGGGGGGCACCACAGATACGCAGTATTTT.

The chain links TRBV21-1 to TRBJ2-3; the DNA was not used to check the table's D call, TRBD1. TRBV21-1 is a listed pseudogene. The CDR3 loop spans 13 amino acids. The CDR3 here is CATYRGSTDTQYF. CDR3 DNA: TGTGCCACCTACAGGGGTAGCACAGATACGCAGTATTTT.

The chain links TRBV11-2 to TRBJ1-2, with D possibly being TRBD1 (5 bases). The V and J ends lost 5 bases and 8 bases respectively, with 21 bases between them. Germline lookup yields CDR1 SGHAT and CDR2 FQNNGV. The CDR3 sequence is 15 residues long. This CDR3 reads CASSPRQGGPDGYTF. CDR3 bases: TGTGCCAGCAGCCCAAGGCAGGGAGGGCCGGACGGCTACACCTTC.

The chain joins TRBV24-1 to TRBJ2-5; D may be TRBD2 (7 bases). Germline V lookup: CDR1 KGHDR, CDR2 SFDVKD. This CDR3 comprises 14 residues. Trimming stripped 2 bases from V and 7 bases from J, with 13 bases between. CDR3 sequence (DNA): TGTGCCACCAGTGATTCCGGGGGGCCAGGGACCCAGTACTTC. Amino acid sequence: CATSDSGGPGTQYF.

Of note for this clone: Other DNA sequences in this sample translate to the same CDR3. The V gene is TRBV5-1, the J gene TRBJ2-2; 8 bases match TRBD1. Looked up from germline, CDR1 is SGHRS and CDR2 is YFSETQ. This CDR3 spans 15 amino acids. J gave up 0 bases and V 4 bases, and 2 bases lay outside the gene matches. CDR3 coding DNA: TGCGCCAGCAGCCTGGACAGGGCGAACACCGGGGAGCTGTTTTTT. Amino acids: CASSLDRANTGELFF.

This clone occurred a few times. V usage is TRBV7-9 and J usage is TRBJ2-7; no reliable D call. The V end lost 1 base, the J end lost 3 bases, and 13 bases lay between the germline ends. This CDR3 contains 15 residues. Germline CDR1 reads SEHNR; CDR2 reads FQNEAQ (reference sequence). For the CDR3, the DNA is TGTGCCAGCAGCTTAGGGCCAGGTGGGCTCTACGAGCAGTACTTC. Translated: CASSLGPGGLYEQYF.

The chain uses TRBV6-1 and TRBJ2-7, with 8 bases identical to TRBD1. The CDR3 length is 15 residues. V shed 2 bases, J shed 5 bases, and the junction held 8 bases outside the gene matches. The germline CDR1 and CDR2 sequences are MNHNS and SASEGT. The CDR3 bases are TGTGCCAGCAGTGAACGGCAGGGGGCAATCGACGAGCAGTACTTC. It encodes CASSERQGAIDEQYF.

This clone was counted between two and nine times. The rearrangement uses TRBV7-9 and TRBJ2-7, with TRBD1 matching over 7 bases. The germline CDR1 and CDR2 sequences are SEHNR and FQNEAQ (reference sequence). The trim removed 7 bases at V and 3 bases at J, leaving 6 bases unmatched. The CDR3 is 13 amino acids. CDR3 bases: TGTGCCAGCACCCCGACAGGGAACTACGAGCAGTACTTC. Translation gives CASTPTGNYEQYF.

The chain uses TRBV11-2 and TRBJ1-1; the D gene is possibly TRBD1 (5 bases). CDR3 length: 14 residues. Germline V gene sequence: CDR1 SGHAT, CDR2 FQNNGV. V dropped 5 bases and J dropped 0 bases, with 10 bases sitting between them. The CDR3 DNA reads TGTGCCAGCAGCATGACAGCTCTGAACACTGAAGCTTTCTTT. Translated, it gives CASSMTALNTEAFF.

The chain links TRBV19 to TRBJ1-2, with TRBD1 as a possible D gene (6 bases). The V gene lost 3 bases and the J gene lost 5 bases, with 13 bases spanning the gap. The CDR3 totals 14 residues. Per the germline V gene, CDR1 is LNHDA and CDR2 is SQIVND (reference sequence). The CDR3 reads CASSIQTGPYGYTF. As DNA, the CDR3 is TGTGCCAGTAGTATCCAAACAGGGCCTTATGGCTACACCTTC.

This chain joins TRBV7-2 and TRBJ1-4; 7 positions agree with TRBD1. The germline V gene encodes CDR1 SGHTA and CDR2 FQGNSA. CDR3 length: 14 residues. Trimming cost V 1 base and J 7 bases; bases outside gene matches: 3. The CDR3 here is CASSLEQGGEKLFF. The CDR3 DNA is TGTGCCAGCAGCTTAGAGCAGGGGGGTGAAAAACTGTTTTTT.

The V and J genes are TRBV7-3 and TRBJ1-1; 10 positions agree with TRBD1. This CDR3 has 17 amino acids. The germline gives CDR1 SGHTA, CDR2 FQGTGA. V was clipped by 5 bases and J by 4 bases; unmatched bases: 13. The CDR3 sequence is CASSRGQGIDGGTEAFF. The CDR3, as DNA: TGTGCCAGCAGCAGGGGACAGGGGATCGATGGGGGCACTGAAGCTTTCTTT.

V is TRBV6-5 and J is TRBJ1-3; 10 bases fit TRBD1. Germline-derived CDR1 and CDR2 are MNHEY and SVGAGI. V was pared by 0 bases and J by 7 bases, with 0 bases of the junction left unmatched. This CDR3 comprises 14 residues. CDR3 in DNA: TGTGCCAGCAGTTACTCGGGACAGGGGAACACCATATATTTT. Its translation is CASSYSGQGNTIYF.

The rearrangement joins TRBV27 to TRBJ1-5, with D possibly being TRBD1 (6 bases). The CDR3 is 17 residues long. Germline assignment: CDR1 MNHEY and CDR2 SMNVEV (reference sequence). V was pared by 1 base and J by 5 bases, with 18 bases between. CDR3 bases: TGTGCCAGCAGTTTATGCCTTTCTGGCAGGGGAGATCAGCCCCAGCATTTT. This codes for CASSLCLSGRGDQPQHF.

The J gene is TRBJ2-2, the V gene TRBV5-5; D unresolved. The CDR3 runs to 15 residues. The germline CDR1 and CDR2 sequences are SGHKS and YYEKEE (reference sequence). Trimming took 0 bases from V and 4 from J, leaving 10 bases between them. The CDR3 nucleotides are TGTGCCAGCAGCTTGGATAGCCAACGCACCGGGGAGCTGTTTTTT. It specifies CASSLDSQRTGELFF.

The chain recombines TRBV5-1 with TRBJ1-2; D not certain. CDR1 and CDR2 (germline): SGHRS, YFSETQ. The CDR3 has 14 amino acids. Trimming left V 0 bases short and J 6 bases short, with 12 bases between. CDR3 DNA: TGCGCCAGCAGCTTGGGACAACAGAAGGATGGCTACACCTTC. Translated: CASSLGQQKDGYTF.

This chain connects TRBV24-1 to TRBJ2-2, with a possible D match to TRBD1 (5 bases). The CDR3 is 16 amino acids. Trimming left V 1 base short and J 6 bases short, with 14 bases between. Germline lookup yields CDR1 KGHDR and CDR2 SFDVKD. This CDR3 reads CATSDFGQGGSGELFF. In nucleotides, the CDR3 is TGTGCCACCAGTGATTTTGGGCAGGGTGGCTCCGGGGAGCTGTTTTTT.

CDR3 residues: CASSLQPAGGYEQYF. Written as DNA, the CDR3 is TGTGCCAGCAGCCTCCAACCCGCGGGAGGCTACGAGCAGTACTTC. The rearrangement links TRBV7-2 to TRBJ2-7, with 8 bases fitting TRBD2. V gave up 5 bases and J gave up 3 bases; unmatched junction bases: 9. The CDR3 runs to 15 residues. Germline CDR1 reads SGHTA; CDR2 reads FQGNSA. Combining the CDR3 with reference TRBV7-2 and TRBJ2-7 gives the whole variable domain GAGVSQSPSNKVTEKGKDVELRCDPISGHTALYWYRQSLGQGLEFLIYFQGNSAPDKSGLPSDRFSAERTGGSVSTLTIQRTQQEDSAVYLCASSLQPAGGYEQYFGPGTRLTVT.

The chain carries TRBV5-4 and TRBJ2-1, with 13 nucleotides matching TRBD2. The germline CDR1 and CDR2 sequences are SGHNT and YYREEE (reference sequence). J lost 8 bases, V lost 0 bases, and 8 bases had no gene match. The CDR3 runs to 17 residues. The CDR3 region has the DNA TGTGCCAGCAGCTTGGCTCAACTAGCGGGGGGGCCGGATGAGCAGTTCTTC. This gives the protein CASSLAQLAGGPDEQFF.

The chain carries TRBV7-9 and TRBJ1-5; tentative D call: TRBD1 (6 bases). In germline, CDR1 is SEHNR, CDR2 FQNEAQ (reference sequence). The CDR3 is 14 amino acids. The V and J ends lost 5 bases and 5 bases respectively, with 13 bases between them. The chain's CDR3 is CASSELQGDQPQHF. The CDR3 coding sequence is TGTGCCAGCAGCGAGCTACAGGGAGATCAGCCCCAGCATTTT.

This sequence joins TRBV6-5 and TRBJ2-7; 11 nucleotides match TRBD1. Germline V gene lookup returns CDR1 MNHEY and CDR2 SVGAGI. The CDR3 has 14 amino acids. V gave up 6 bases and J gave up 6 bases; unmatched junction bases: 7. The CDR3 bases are TGTGCCAGCAGCCGGACAGGGGGCGGGGGCGAGCAGTACTTC. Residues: CASSRTGGGGEQYF.

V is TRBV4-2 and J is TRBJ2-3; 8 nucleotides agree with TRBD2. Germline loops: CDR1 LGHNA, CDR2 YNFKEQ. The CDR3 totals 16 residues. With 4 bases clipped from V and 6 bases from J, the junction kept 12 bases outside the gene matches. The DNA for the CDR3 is TGTGCCAGCAGCCCTCGTGATAGCGGGGACCAGGATACGCAGTATTTT. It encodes CASSPRDSGDQDTQYF.